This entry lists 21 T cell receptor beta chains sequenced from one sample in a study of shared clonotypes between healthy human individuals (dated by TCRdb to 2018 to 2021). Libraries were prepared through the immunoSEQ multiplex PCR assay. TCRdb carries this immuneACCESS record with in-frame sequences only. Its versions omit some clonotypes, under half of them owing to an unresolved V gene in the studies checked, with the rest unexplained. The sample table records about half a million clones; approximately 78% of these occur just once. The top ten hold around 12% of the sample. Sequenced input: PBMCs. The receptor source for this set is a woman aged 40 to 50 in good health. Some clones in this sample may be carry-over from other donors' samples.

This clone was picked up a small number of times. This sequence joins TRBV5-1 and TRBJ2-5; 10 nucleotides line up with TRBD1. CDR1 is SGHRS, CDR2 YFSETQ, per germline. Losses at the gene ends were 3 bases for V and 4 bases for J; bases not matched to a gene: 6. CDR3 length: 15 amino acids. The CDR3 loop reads CASSYMTGGGETQYF. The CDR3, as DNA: TGCGCCAGCAGCTACATGACAGGGGGCGGAGAGACCCAGTACTTC.

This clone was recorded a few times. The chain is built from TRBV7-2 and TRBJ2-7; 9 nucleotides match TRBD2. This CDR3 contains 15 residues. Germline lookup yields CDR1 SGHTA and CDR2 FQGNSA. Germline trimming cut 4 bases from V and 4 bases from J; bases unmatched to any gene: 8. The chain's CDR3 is CASSSYSGSGYEQYF. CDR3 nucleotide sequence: TGTGCCAGCAGCTCCTATAGCGGGAGTGGGTACGAGCAGTACTTC.

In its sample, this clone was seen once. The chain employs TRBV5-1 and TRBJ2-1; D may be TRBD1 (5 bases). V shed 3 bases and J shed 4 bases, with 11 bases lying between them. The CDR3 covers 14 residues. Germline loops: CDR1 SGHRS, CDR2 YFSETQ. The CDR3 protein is CASSSTTVYNEQFF. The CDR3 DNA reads TGCGCCAGCAGCTCTACGACAGTTTACAATGAGCAGTTCTTC.

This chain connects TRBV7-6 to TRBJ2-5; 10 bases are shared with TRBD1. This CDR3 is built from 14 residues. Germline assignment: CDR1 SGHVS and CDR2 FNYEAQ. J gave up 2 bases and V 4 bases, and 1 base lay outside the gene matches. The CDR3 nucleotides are TGTGCCAGCAGCTCGGACAGGGGGCAAGAGACCCAGTACTTC. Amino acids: CASSSDRGQETQYF.

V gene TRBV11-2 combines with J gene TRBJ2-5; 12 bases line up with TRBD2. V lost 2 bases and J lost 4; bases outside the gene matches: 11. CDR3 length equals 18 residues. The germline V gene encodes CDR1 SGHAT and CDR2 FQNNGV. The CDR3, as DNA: TGTGCCAGCAGCTTAATCACCCGGACTAGCGGGAATGGAGAGACCCAGTACTTC. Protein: CASSLITRTSGNGETQYF. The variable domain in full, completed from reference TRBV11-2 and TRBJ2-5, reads EAGVAQSPRYKIIEKRQSVAFWCNPISGHATLYWYQQILGQGPKLLIQFQNNGVVDDSQLPKDRFSAERLKGVDSTLKIQPAKLEDSAVYLCASSLITRTSGNGETQYFGPGTRLLVL.

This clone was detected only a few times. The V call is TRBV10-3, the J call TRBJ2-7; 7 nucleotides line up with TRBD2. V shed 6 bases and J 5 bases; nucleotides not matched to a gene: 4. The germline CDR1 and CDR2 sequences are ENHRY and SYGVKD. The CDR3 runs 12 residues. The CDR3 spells CAISPREDEQYF. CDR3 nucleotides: TGTGCCATCAGCCCCCGGGAGGACGAGCAGTACTTC.

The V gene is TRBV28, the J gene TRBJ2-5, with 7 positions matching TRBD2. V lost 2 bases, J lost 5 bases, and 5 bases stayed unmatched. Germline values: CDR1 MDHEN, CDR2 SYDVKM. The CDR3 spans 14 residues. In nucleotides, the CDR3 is TGTGCCAGCAGTTTAGAGAACGGGGGGGAGACCCAGTACTTC. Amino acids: CASSLENGGETQYF.

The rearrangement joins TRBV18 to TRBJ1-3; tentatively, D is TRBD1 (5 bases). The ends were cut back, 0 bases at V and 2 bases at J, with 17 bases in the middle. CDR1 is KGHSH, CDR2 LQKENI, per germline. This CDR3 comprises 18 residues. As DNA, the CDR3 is TGTGCCAGCTCACCACCGAGGAGCGGGGGTTTAGCTGGAAACACCATATATTTT. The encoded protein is CASSPPRSGGLAGNTIYF.

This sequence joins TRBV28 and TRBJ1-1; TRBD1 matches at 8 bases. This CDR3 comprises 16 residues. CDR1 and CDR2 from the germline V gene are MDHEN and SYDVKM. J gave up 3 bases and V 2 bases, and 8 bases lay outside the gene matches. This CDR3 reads CASSLPRGQVDTEAFF. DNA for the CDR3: TGTGCCAGCAGTTTACCCCGGGGACAGGTTGACACTGAAGCTTTCTTT.

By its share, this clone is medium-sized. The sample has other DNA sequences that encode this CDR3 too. The CDR3 DNA follows: TGTGCCAGCAGTGGTTGGGACAGGGTTACGGTGAACACTGAAGCTTTCTTT. As protein: CASSGWDRVTVNTEAFF. The J gene is TRBJ1-1, the V gene TRBV2; 9 nucleotides agree with TRBD1. Germline V CDR1 and CDR2: SNHLY, FYNNEI. The CDR3 sequence is 17 residues long. After removal of 4 bases from V and 0 bases from J, the junction contained 9 bases not matched to a gene.

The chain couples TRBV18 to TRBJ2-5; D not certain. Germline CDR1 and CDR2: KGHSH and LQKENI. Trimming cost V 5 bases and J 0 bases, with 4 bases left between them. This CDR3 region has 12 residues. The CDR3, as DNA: TGTGCCAGCTCATCGTACCAAGAGACCCAGTACTTC. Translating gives CASSSYQETQYF.

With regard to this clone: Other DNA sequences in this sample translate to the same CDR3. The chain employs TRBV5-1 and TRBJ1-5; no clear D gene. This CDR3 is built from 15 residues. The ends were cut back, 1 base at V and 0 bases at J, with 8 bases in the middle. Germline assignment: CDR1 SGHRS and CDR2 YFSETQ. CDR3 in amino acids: CASSLLGHSNQPQHF. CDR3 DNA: TGCGCCAGCAGCTTGTTAGGGCATAGCAATCAGCCCCAGCATTTT.

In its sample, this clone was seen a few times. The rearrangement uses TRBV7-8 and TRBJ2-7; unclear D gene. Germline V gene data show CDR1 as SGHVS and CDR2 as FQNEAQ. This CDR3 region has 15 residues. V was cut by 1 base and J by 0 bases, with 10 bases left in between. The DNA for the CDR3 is TGTGCCAGCAGCTTAGTTCCGACTGGCTCCTACGAGCAGTACTTC. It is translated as CASSLVPTGSYEQYF.

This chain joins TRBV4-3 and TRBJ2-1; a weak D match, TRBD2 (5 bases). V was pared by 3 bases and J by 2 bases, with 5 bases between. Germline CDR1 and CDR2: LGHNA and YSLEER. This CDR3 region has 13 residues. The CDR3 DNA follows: TGCGCCAGCAGCCAGGGAGCCTACAATGAGCAGTTCTTC. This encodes CASSQGAYNEQFF.

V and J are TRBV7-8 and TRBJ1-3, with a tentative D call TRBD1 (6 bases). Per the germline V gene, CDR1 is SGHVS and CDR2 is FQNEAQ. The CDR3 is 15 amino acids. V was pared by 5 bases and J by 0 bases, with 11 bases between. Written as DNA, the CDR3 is TGTGCCAGCAGCCCGGGACACCTCTCTGGAAACACCATATATTTT. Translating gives CASSPGHLSGNTIYF.

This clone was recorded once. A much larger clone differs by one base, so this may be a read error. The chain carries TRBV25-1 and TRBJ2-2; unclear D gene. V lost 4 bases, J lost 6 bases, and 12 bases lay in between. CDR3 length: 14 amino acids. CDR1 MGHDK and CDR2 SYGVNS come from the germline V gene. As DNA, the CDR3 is TGTGCCAGCAGTGTACCTGGGTGGGCCGGGGAGCTGTTTTTT. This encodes CASSVPGWAGELFF.

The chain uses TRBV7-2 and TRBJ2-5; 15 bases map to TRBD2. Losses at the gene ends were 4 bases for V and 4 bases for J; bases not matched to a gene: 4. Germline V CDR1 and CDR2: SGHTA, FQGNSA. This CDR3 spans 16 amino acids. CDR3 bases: TGTGCCAGCAGCTCCCGGGGACTAGCGGGAGGAGAGACCCAGTACTTC. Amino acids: CASSSRGLAGGETQYF. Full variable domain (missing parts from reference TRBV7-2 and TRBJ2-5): GAGVSQSPSNKVTEKGKDVELRCDPISGHTALYWYRQSLGQGLEFLIYFQGNSAPDKSGLPSDRFSAERTGGSVSTLTIQRTQQEDSAVYLCASSSRGLAGGETQYFGPGTRLLVL.

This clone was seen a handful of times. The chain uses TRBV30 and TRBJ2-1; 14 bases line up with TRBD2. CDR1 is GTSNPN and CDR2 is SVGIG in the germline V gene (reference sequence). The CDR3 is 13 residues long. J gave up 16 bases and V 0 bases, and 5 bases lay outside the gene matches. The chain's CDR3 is CAWSVTSGRVLFF. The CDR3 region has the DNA TGTGCCTGGAGTGTGACTAGCGGGAGGGTTTTATTCTTC.

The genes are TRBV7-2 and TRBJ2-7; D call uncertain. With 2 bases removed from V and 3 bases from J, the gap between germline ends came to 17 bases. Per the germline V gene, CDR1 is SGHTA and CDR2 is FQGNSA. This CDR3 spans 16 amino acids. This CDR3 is CASSLSRGVSVYEQYF. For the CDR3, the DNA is TGTGCCAGCAGCTTATCTCGCGGCGTCTCTGTCTACGAGCAGTACTTC.

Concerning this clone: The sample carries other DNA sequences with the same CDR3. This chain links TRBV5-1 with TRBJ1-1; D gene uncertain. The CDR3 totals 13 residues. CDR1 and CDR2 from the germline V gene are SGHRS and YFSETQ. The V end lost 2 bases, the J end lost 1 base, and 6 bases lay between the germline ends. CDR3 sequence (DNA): TGCGCCAGCAGCTTTCCGGGGAACACTGAAGCTTTCTTT. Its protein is CASSFPGNTEAFF.

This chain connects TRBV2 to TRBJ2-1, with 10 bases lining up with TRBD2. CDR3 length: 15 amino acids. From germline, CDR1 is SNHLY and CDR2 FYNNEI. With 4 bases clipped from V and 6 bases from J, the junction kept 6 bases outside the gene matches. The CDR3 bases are TGTGCCAGCAGTGCGGGGACTAGCGCCTTCAATGAGCAGTTCTTC. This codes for CASSAGTSAFNEQFF.